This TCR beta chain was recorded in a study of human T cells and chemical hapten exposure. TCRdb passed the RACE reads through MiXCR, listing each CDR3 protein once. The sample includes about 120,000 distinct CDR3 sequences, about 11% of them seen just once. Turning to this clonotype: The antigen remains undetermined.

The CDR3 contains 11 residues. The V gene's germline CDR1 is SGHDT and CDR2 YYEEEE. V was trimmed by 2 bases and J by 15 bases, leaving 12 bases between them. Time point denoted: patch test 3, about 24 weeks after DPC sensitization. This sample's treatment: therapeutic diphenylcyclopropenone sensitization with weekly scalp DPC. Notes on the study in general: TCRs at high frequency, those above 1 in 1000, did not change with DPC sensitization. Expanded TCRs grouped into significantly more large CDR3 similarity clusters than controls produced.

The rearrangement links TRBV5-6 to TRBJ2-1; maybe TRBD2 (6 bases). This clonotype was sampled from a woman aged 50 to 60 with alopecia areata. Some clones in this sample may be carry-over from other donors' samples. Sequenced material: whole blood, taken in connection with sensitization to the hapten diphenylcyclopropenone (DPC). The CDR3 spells CASSLGTDPFF. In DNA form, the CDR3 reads TGTGCCAGCAGCTTAGGGACTGACCCGTTCTTC.